This T cell receptor beta chain was identified during a study of human T cells and chemical hapten exposure. This clonotype was seen only a few times. The time point was: patch test 1, 2 weeks after DPC sensitization. Sample treatment: therapeutic diphenylcyclopropenone sensitization with weekly scalp DPC. For the library, individual cDNA molecules each received unique molecular identifiers. MiXCR, applied by TCRdb to the RACE reads, yields one record per CDR3 protein. The table includes roughly 86,000 distinct CDR3 sequences, more than 9% detected once. The length of the CDR3 is 13 residues. Trimming left V 9 bases short and J 2 bases short, with 12 bases between. Germline loops: CDR1 KGHDR, CDR2 SFDVKD.

This receptor was obtained from a man in his forties with alopecia areata. Some clones in this sample may be carry-over from other donors' samples. The sequences come from whole blood, collected in connection with sensitization to the hapten diphenylcyclopropenone (DPC). The chain employs TRBV24-1 and TRBJ2-5; maybe TRBD1 (6 bases). Here the CDR3 DNA reads TGTGCCACCGCCGAGGGGGTACAAGAGACCCAGTACTTC. Its protein product is CATAEGVQETQYF.